This T cell receptor beta chain was recorded in a study of blood T cell repertoires in COVID-19. Study as a whole: The United States, Italy and Spain provided the acute and convalescent COVID-19 samples. The analysed material was cDNA or gDNA that came from T cells, B-cell-depleted T cells, or PBMCs.

V lost 3 bases and J 4 bases, leaving 16 bases between the germline ends. Germline V gene lookup returns CDR1 GTSNPN and CDR2 SVGIG (reference sequence). This CDR3 comprises 16 residues. Methods used by the authors: From reference gene primer amplification, estimates of nucleated cell counts were derived. Measured with immunoSEQ multiplex PCR; TCRdb has only the in-frame clones, and not every one. V and J calls plus clone size are reproduced from that table; the DNA served to infer D and trimming. The table has just under 350,000 clones, around 90% seen once. The specimen sequenced was peripheral blood. The source of this sequence is a young woman who had recovered from COVID-19. The V and J genes are TRBV30 and TRBJ2-6; maybe TRBD1 (5 bases). The DNA of the CDR3 is TGTGCCTGGAGCCGCCGAGTAGGGGCGGGGGCCAACGTCCTGACTTTC. It codes for CAWSRRVGAGANVLTF.